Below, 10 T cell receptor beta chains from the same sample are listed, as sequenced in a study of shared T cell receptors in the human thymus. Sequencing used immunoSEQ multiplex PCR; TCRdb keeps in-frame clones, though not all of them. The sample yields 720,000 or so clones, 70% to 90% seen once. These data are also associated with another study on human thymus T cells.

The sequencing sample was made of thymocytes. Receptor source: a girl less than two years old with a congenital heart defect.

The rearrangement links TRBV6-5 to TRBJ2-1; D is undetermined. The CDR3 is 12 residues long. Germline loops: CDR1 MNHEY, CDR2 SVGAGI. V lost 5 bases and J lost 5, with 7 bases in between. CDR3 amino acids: CASSLPDNEQFF. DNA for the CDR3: TGTGCCAGCAGTCTACCCGACAATGAGCAGTTCTTC.

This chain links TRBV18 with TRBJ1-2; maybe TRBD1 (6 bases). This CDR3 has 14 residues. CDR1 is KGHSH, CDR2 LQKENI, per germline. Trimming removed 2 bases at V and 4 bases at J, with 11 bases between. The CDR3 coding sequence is TGTGCCAGCTCACCAGTCCCACAGGGCTATGGCTACACCTTC. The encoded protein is CASSPVPQGYGYTF.

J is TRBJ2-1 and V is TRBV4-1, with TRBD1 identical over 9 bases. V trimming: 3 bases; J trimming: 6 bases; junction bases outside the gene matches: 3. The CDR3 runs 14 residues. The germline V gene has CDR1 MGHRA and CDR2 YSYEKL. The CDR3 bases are TGCGCCAGCAGCCAGCCGGGACAGGGCAATGAGCAGTTCTTC. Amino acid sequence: CASSQPGQGNEQFF.

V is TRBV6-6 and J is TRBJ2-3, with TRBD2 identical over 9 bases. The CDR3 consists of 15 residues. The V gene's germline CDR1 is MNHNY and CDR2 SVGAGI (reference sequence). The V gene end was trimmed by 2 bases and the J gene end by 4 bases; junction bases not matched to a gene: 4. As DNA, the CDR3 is TGTGCCAGCAGTTACGGGGCGGGGGGGTCAGATACGCAGTATTTT. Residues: CASSYGAGGSDTQYF.

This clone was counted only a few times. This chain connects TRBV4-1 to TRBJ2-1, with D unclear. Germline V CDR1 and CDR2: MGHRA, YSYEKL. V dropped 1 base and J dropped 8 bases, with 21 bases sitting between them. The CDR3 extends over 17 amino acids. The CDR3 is CASSQVPGQPILDEQFF. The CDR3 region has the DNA TGCGCCAGCAGCCAAGTCCCGGGTCAACCTATTCTGGATGAGCAGTTCTTC.

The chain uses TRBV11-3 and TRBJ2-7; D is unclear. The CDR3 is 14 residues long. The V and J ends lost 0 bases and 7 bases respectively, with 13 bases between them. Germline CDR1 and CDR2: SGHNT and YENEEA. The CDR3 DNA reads TGTGCCAGCAGCTTAGAGGGCAGTCCTTTGGAGCAGTACTTC. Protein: CASSLEGSPLEQYF.

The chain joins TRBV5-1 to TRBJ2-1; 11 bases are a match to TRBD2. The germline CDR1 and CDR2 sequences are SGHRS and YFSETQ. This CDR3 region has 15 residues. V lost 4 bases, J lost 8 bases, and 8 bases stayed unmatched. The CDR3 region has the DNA TGCGCCAGCAGCCACAGTAGCGGGGGGGCCGATGAGCAGTTCTTC. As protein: CASSHSSGGADEQFF.

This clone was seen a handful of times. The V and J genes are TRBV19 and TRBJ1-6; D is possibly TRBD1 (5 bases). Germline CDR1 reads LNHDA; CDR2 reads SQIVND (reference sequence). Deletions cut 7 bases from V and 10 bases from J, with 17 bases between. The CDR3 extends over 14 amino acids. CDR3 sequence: CASNGSGVGSPLHF. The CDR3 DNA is TGTGCCAGTAATGGGTCGGGGGTAGGATCACCCCTCCACTTT.

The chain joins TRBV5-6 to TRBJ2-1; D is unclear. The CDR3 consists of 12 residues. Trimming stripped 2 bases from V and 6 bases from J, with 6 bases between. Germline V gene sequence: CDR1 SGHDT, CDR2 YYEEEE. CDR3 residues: CASSFQANEQFF. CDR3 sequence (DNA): TGTGCCAGCAGCTTCCAGGCCAATGAGCAGTTCTTC. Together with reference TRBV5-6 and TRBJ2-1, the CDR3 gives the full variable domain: DAGVTQSPTHLIKTRGQQVTLRCSPKSGHDTVSWYQQALGQGPQFIFQYYEEEERQRGNFPDRFSGHQFPNYSSELNVNALLLGDSALYLCASSFQANEQFFGPGTRLTVL.

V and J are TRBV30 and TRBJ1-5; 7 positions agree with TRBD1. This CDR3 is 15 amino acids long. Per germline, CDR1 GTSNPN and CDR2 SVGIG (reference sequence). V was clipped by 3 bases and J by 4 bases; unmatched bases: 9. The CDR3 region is CAWRRDRSLNQPQHF. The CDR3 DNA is TGTGCCTGGAGAAGGGACAGAAGCTTGAATCAGCCCCAGCATTTT.